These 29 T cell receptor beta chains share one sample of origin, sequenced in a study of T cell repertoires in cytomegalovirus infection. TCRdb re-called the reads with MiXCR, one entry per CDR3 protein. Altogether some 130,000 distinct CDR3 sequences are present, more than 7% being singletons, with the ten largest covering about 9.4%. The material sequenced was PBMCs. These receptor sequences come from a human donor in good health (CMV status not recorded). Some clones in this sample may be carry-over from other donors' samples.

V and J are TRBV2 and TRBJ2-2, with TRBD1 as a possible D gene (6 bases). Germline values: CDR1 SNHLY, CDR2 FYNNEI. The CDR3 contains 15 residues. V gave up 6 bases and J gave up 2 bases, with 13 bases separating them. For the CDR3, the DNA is TGTGCCAGCAGATCCTCGGACAGAAACACCGGGGAGCTGTTTTTT. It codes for CASRSSDRNTGELFF.

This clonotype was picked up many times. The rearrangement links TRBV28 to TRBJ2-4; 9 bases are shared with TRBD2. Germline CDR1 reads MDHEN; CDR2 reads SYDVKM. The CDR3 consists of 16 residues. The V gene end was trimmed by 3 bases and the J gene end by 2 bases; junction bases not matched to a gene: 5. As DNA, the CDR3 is TGTGCCAGCAGTTTGTTTAGCGGGGGAACCAAAAACATTCAGTACTTC. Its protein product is CASSLFSGGTKNIQYF.

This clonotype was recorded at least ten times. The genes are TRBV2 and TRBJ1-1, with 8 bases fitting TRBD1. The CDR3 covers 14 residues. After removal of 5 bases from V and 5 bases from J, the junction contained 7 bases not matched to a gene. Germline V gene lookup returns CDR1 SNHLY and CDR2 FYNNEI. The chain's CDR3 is CASSSDRGRTEAFF. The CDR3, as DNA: TGTGCCAGCAGTTCAGACAGGGGAAGGACTGAAGCTTTCTTT.

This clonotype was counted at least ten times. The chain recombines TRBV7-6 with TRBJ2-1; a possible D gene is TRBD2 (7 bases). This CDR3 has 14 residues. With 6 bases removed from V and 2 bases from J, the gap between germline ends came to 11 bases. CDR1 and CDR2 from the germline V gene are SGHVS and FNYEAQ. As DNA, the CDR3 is TGTGCCAGCAGGAAAGGGGGGGCCTACAATGAGCAGTTCTTC. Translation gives CASRKGGAYNEQFF.

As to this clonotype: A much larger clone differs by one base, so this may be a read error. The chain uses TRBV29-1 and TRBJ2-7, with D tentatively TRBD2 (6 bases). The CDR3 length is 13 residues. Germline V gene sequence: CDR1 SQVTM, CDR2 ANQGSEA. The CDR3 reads CSVEGGLPYGQYF. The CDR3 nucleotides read TGCAGCGTTGAAGGGGGACTTCCCTACGGGCAGTACTTC.

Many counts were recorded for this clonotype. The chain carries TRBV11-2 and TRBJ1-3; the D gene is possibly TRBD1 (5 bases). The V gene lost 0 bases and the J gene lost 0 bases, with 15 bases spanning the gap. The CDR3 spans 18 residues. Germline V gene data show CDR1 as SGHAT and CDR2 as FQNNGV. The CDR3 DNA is TGTGCCAGCAGCTTAGAGGGGGGACGGCGGGGCTCTGGAAACACCATATATTTT. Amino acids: CASSLEGGRRGSGNTIYF.

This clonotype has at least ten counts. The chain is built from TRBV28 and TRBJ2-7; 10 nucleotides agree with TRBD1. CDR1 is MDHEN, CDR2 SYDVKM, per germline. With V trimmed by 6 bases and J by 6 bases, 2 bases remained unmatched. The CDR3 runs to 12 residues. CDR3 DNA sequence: TGTGCCAGCAGGGGGACAGGGGTCGAGCAGTACTTC. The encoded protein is CASRGTGVEQYF.

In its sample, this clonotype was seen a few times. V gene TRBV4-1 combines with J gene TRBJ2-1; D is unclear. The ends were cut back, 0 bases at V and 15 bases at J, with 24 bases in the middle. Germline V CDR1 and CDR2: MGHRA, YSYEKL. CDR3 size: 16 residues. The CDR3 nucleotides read TGCGCCAGCAGCCAAGATGAGACGCTTCCGAGTCGTCCAGGGTTCTTC. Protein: CASSQDETLPSRPGFF.

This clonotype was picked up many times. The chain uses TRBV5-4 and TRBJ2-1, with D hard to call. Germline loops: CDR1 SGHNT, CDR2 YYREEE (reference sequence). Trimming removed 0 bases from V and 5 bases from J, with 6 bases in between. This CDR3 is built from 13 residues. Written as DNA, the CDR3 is TGTGCCAGCAGCTTGGTACAGAACAATGAGCAGTTCTTC. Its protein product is CASSLVQNNEQFF.

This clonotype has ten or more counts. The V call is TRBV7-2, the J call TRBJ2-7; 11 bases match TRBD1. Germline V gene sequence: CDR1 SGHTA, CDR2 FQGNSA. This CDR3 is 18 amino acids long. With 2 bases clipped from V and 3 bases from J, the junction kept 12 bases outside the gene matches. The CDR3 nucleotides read TGTGCCAGCAGCTTAAGCGGACAGGGGGCGAATCAATTCTACGAGCAGTACTTC. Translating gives CASSLSGQGANQFYEQYF.

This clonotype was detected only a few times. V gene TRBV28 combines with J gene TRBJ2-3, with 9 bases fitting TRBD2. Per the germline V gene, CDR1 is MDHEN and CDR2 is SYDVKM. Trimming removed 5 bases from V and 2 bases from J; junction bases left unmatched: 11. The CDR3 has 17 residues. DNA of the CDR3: TGTGCCAGCAGTCCCGGGGGACTAGCAAACCCCACAGATACGCAGTATTTT. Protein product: CASSPGGLANPTDTQYF.

The CDR3 region is CASSLGEGSSPLHF. DNA for the CDR3: TGTGCCAGCAGTTTGGGTGAGGGGAGTTCACCCCTCCACTTT. The chain uses TRBV12-3 or TRBV12-4 and TRBJ1-6; D perhaps matches TRBD1 (5 bases). The CDR3 loop spans 14 amino acids. Trimming left V 3 bases short and J 9 bases short, with 12 bases between.

CDR3 nucleotides: TGTGCCAGCAGTCAAATCGGGGGGCGGACCGGGGAGCTGTTTTTT. It encodes CASSQIGGRTGELFF. The J gene is TRBJ2-2, the V gene TRBV2; tentative D call: TRBD2 (7 bases). CDR1 SNHLY and CDR2 FYNNEI come from the germline V gene. There are 15 residues in the CDR3. Trimming shortened V by 5 bases and J by 5 bases, and 15 bases separated the two germline ends. Together with reference TRBV2 and TRBJ2-2, the CDR3 gives the full variable domain: EPEVTQTPSHQVTQMGQEVILRCVPISNHLYFYWYRQILGQKVEFLVSFYNNEISEKSEIFDDQFSVERPDGSNFTLKIRSTKLEDSAMYFCASSQIGGRTGELFFGEGSRLTVL.

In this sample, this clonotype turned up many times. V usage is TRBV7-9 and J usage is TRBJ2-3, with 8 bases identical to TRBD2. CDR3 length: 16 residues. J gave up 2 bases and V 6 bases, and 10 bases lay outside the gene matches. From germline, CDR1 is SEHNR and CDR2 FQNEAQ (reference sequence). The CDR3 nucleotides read TGTGCCAGCAGTCTTAGTACTAGCGGAGACACAGATACGCAGTATTTT. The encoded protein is CASSLSTSGDTDTQYF.

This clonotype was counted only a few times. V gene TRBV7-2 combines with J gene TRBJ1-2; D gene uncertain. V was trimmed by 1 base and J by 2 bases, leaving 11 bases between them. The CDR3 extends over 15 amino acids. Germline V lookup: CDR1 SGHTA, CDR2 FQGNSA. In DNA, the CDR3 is TGTGCCAGCAGCTTAGAGGATAGGGAAAACTATGGCTACACCTTC. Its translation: CASSLEDRENYGYTF.

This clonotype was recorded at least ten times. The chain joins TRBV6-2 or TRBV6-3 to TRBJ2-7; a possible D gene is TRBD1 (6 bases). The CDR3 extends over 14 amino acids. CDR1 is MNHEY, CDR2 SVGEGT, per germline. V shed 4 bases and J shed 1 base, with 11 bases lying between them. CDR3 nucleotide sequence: TGTGCCAGCAGTTCGAAGGGGGTTTCCTACGAGCAGTACTTC. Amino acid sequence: CASSSKGVSYEQYF.

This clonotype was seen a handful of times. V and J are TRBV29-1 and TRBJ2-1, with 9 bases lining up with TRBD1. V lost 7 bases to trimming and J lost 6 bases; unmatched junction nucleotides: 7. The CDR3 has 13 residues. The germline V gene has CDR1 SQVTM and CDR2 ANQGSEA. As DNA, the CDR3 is TGCAGCGGGGGACAGGGAATTGTCAATGAGCAGTTCTTC. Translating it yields CSGGQGIVNEQFF.

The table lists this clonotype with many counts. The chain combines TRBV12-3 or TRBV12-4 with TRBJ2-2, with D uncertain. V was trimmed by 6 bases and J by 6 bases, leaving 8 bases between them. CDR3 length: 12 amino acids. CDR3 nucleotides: TGTGCCAGCAGCCCCGAATCCGGGGAGCTGTTTTTT. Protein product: CASSPESGELFF.

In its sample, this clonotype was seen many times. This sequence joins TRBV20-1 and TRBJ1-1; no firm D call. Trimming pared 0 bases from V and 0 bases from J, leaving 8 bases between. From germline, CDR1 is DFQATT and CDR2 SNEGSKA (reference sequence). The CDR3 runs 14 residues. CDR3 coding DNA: TGCAGTGCTAGAGATGCACAGATGAACACTGAAGCTTTCTTT. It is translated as CSARDAQMNTEAFF.

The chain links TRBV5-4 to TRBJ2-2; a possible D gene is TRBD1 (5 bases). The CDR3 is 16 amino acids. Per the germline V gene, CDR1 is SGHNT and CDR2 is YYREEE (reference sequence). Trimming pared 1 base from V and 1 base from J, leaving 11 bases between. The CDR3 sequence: CASSLQGRENTGELFF. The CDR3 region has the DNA TGTGCCAGCAGCTTGCAGGGCAGGGAGAACACCGGGGAGCTGTTTTTT. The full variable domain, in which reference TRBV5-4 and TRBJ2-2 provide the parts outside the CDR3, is ETGVTQSPTHLIKTRGQQVTLRCSSQSGHNTVSWYQQALGQGPQFIFQYYREEENGRGNFPPRFSGLQFPNYSSELNVNALELDDSALYLCASSLQGRENTGELFFGEGSRLTVL.

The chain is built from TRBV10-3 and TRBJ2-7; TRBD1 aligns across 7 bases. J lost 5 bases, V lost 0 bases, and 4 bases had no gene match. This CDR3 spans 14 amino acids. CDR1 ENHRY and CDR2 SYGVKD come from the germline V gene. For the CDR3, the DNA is TGTGCCATCAGTGAGTCCGTGCAGGGGGACGAGCAGTACTTC. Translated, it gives CAISESVQGDEQYF.

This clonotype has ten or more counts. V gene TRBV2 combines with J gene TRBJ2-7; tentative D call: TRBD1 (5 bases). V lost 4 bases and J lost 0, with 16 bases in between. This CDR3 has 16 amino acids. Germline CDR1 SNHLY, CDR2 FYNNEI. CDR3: CASSGSGLQSSYEQYF. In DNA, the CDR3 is TGTGCCAGCAGTGGATCAGGGCTCCAAAGCTCCTACGAGCAGTACTTC.

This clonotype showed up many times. In DNA form, the CDR3 reads TGTGCCAGCAGCTCCCAAACTAACTATGGCTACACCTTC. Residues: CASSSQTNYGYTF. The chain has TRBV7-2 and TRBJ1-2; D is unresolved. The CDR3 is made up of 13 amino acids. Trimming cost V 4 bases and J 0 bases, with 6 bases left between them. The germline gives CDR1 SGHTA, CDR2 FQGNSA.

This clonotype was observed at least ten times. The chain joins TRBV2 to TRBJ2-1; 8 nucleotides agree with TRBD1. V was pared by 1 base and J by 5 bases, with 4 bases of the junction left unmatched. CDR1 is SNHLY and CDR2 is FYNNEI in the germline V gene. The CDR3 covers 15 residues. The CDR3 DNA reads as TGTGCCAGCAGTGAAGGACAGGGGTGGCACAATGAGCAGTTCTTC. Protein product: CASSEGQGWHNEQFF.

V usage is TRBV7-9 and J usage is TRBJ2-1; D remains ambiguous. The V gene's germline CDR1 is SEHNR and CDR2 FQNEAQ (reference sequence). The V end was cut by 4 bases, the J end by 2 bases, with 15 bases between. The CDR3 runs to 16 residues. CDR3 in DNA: TGTGCCAGCAGCTCACTCCTAGGTAAGACCTACAATGAGCAGTTCTTC. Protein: CASSSLLGKTYNEQFF. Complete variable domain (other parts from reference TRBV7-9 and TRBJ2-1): DTGVSQNPRHKITKRGQNVTFRCDPISEHNRLYWYRQTLGQGPEFLTYFQNEAQLEKSRLLSDRFSAERPKGSFSTLEIQRTEQGDSAMYLCASSSLLGKTYNEQFFGPGTRLTVL.

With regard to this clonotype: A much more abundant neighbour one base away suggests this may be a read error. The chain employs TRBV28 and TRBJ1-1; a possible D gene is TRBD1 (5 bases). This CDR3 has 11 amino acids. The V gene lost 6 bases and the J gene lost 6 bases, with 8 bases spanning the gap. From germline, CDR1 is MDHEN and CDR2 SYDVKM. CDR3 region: CASSETAEAFF. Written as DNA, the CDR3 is TGTGCCAGCAGCGAGACAGCTGAAGCTTTCTTT.

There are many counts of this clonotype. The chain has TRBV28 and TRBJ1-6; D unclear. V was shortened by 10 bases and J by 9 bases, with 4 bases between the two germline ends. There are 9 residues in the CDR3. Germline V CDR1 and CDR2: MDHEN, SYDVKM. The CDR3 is CATGSPLHF. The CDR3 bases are TGTGCCACAGGTTCACCCCTCCACTTT.

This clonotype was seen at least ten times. The CDR3 loop is CASSPATGTGELFF. CDR3 coding DNA: TGTGCCAGCAGCCCCGCTACCGGAACCGGGGAGCTGTTTTTT. V gene TRBV7-2 combines with J gene TRBJ2-2, with D hard to call. This CDR3 region has 14 residues. Germline V gives CDR1 SGHTA, CDR2 FQGNSA. V was trimmed by 5 bases and J by 5 bases, leaving 12 bases between them. The variable domain in full, completed from reference TRBV7-2 and TRBJ2-2, reads GAGVSQSPSNKVTEKGKDVELRCDPISGHTALYWYRQSLGQGLEFLIYFQGNSAPDKSGLPSDRFSAERTGGSVSTLTIQRTQQEDSAVYLCASSPATGTGELFFGEGSRLTVL.

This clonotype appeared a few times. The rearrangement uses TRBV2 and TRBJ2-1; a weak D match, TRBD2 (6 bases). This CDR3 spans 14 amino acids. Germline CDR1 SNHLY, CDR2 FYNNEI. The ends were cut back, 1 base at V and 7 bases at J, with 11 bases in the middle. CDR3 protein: CASSEGGGANEQFF. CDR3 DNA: TGTGCCAGCAGTGAAGGTGGAGGGGCTAATGAGCAGTTCTTC.